The 4 T cell receptor beta chains given below trace back to one sample, sequenced in a study of molecular identifiers for immune sequencing clone quantification. TCRdb itself ran the PCR reads through MiXCR, one entry per CDR3 protein. The repertoire holds under 650,000 distinct CDR3 sequences, with approximately 20% as singletons. The sample comprised naive CD8+ T cells from blood, with Jurkat cell RNA spiked in. Noted subset: FACS-sorted CD8+CD4-CCR7+CD45RA+ naive T cells. The source is a human donor in good health. Some libraries in this study had Jurkat cell RNA spiked in.

This chain joins TRBV5-6 and TRBJ2-5; TRBD1 aligns across 7 bases. Germline CDR1 and CDR2: SGHDT and YYEEEE. This CDR3 has 14 amino acids. With 1 base clipped from V and 2 bases from J, the junction kept 2 bases outside the gene matches. The CDR3 spells CASSLWDRQETQYF. CDR3 in DNA: TGTGCCAGCAGCTTGTGGGACAGACAAGAGACCCAGTACTTC.

The chain has TRBV28 and TRBJ2-5; TRBD2 matches 7 bases. Trimming at V came to 2 bases and at J to 5 bases, leaving 5 bases not matched to a gene. The CDR3 totals 14 residues. Germline CDR1 reads MDHEN; CDR2 reads SYDVKM. For the CDR3, the DNA is TGTGCCAGCAGTTTAAGAGCGGGACGGGAGACCCAGTACTTC. This translates into CASSLRAGRETQYF. Variable domain in full (rest from reference TRBV28 and TRBJ2-5): DVKVTQSSRYLVKRTGEKVFLECVQDMDHENMFWYRQDPGLGLRLIYFSYDVKMKEKGDIPEGYSVSREKKERFSLILESASTNQTSMYLCASSLRAGRETQYFGPGTRLLVL.

This clonotype has a count of ten or more. V and J are TRBV7-2 and TRBJ1-1, with D maybe TRBD1 (6 bases). V lost 1 base to trimming and J lost 7 bases, with 16 bases between them. Germline V lookup: CDR1 SGHTA, CDR2 FQGNSA. CDR3 size: 15 residues. The DNA for the CDR3 is TGTGCCAGCAGCTTAGGGGTCCGACAGGTGGATGAAGCTTTCTTT. This codes for CASSLGVRQVDEAFF.

This clonotype was observed many times. V gene TRBV20-1 combines with J gene TRBJ2-7; 11 nucleotides align to TRBD2. With 6 bases clipped from V and 2 bases from J, the junction kept 6 bases outside the gene matches. This CDR3 has 14 amino acids. Germline V gives CDR1 DFQATT, CDR2 SNEGSKA (reference sequence). The CDR3 region is CSALPTSGAYEQYF. The CDR3 region has the DNA TGCAGTGCCCTGCCGACTAGCGGGGCCTACGAGCAGTACTTC.